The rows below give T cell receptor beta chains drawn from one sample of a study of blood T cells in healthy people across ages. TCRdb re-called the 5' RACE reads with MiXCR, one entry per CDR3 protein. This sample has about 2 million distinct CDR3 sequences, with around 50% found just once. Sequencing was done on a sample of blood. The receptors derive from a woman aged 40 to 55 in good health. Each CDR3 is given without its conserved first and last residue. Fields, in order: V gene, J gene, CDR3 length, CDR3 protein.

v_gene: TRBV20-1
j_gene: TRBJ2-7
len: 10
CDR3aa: SANQGSYEQY

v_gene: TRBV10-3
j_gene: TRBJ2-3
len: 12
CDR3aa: AISSGGGTDTQY

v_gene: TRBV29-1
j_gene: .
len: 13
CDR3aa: SVEETSGGQETQF

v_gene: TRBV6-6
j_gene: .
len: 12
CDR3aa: ASSPGHKEYEQY

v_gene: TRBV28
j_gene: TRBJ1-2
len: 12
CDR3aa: ASSTSRINCGYT

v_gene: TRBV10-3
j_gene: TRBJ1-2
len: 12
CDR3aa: AISVDSPVYGYT

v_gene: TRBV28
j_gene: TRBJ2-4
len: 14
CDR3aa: ASSFAQAGRRGEQY

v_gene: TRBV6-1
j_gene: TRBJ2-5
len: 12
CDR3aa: ASSDFTGVETQY

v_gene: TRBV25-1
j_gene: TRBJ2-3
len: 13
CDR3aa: ASSELGLSIDTQY

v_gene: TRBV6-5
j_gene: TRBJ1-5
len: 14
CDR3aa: ASSRYGTDSNQPQH

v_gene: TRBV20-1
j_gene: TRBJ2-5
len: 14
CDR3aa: SAMRLAGGLQETQY

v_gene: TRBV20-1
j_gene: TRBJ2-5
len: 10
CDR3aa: SAGDGPGTQY

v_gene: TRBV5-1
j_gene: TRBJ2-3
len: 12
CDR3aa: ASSAYTGTDTQY

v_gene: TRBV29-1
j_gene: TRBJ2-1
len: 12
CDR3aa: SVVSLAPYNEQF

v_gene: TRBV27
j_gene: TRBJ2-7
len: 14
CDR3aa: ASSLGRSGLRYEQY

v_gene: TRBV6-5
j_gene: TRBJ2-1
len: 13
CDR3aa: ASSGAGAPYNEQF

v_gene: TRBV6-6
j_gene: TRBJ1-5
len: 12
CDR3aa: ASSYTASNQPQH

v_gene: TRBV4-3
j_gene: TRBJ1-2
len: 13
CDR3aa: ASSTHRSQVYGYT

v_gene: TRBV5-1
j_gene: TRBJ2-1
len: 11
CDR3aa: ANSPRNNNEQF

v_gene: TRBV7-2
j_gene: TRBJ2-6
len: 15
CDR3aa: ASSLVPDFPAANVLT

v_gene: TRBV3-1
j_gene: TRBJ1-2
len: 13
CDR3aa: ASSQIGTVDYGYT

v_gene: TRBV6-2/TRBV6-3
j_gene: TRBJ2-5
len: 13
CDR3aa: ASRAQGRGIETQY

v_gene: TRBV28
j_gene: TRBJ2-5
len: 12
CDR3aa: ASSLGPSWETQY

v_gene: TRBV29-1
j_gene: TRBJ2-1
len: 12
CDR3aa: SAHPGGIYNEQF

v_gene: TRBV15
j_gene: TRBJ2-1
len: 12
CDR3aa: ATSRDTKGYEQF

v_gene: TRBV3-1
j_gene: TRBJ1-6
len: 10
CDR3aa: ASSQGNLPLH

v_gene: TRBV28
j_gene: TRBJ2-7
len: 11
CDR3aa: ASESGASYEQY

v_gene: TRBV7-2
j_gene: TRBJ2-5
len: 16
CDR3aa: ASSLAPGQGSVQETQY

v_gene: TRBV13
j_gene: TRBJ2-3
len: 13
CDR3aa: ASSLWGPRTDTQY

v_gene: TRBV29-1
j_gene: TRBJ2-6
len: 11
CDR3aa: SCSGAGANVLT

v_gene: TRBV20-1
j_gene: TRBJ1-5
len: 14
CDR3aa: SPTGPLKVSNQPQH

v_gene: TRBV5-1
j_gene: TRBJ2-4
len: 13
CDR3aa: ASSLPGLAAHGEY

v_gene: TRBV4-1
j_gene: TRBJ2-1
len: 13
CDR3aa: ASSQGPSGINEQF